This T cell receptor beta chain was sequenced for a study of blood T cell repertoires in COVID-19. The wider study: COVID-19 samples, acute and convalescent, were from the United States, Italy and Spain. Sources were T cells, B-cell-depleted T cells, or PBMCs; the material itself was cDNA or gDNA.

The CDR3 covers 13 residues. The V end lost 3 bases, the J end lost 3 bases, and 9 bases lay between the germline ends. Germline V gene sequence: CDR1 LGHDT, CDR2 YNNKEL (reference sequence). The repertoire was sequenced with immunoSEQ multiplex PCR; TCRdb's copy has only in-frame clones and lacks some. The table has about 260,000 clones, around nine tenths seen once; the top ten hold more than 8.5%. The TCR was taken from a woman in her seventies with COVID-19, enrolled during active disease. Source material: peripheral blood. The chain recombines TRBV3-1 (or the pseudogene TRBV3-2) with TRBJ2-7; possibly TRBD1 for D (6 bases). In DNA, the CDR3 is TGTGCCAGCAGCCACCTGACAGGCTACGAGCAGTACTTC. It is translated as CASSHLTGYEQYF.